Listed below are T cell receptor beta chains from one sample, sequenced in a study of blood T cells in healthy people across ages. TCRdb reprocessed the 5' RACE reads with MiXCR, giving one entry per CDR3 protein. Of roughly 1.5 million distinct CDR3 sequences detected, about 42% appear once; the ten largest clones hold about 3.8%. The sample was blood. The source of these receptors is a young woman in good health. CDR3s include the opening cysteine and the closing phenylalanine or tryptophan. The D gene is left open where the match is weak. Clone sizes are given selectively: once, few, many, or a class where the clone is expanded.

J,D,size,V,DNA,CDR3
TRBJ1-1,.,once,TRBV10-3,TGTGCCACCAAAATGTCGCAGGAGAACACTGAAGCTTTCTTT,CATKMSQENTEAFF
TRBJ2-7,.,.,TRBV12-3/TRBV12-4,TGTGCCGGCTTACCGGGGGTTTCCTACAATGAGCAGTACTTC,CAGLPGVSYNEQYF
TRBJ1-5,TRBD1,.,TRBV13,TGTGCCAGCAGCGGACAGGGCCGGCAGCCCCAGCATTTT,CASSGQGRQPQHF
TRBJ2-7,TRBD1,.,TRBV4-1,TGCGCCAGCAGCCATAACCGGGACAGGGGGCGAGAGCAGTACTTC,CASSHNRDRGREQYF
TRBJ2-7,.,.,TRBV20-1,TGCAGTGCTAGAGGCGCCGGTACAGGGAACTACAATGAGCAGTACTTC,CSARGAGTGNYNEQYF
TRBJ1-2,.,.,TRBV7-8,TGTGCCAGCAGGGAAAGCTATGGCTACACCTTC,CASRESYGYTF
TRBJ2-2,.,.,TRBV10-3,TGTGCCATCAGTGATTCATCGGCAGGGCAAACCGGGGAGCTGTTTTTT,CAISDSSAGQTGELFF
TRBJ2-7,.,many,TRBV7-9,TGTGCCAGCAGCCCCCAAGGTGGTCAGACCTACGAGCAGTACTTC,CASSPQGGQTYEQYF
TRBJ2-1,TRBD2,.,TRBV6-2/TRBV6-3,TGTGCCAGCAGTAGTTTGACTAGCGGGATCTCCTACAATGAGCAGTTCTTC,CASSSLTSGISYNEQFF
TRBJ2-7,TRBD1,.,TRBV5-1,TGCGCCAGCAGCTTGGAGCCGCCCGGGACAGGGACGCACGAGCAGTACTTC,CASSLEPPGTGTHEQYF
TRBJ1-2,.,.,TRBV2,TGTGCCAGCAGTCGTCAGCTGGACTATGGCTACACCTTC,CASSRQLDYGYTF
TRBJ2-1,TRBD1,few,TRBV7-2,TGTGCCAGCAGCCTCTCGACAGGGATGTACAATGAGCAGTTCTTC,CASSLSTGMYNEQFF
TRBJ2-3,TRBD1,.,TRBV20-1,TGCAGTGCGGTAAACCTACAGGGGGCATTAAATACACAGTATTTT,CSAVNLQGALNTQYF
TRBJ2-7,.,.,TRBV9,TGTGCCAGCAGCGTGGGAGGGGGAACCGGCTCCTACGAGCAGTACTTC,CASSVGGGTGSYEQYF
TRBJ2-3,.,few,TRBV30,TGTGCCTGGAAACATGCGACCTTATCGCAGTATTTT,CAWKHATLSQYF
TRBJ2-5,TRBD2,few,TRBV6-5,TGTGCCAGCAGTTACTGGCGGGGGGGGGAGACCCAGTACTTC,CASSYWRGGETQYF
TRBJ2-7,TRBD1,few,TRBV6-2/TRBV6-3,TGTGCCAGCAGTTACACGGGACAGGGGAACTACGAGCAGTACTTC,CASSYTGQGNYEQYF
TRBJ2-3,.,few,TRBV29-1,TGCAGCGTTGCGGGGATTCTCACAGATACGCAGTATTTT,CSVAGILTDTQYF
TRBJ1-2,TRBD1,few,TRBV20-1,TGCAGTGTTAATAATCCGAGACAGGGGAACTATGGCTACACCTTC,CSVNNPRQGNYGYTF
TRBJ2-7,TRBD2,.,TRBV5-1,TGCGCCAGCAGCGACGGGACTAGCTTGTCCTACGAGCAGTACTTC,CASSDGTSLSYEQYF
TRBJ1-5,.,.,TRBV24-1,TGTGCCACCAGTGATTCAGGGTACAATCAGCCCCAGCATTTT,CATSDSGYNQPQHF
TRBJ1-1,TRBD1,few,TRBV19,TGTGCCAGTAGTATGAGGGCGACAGGGGGCACGTACACTGAAGCTTTCTTT,CASSMRATGGTYTEAFF
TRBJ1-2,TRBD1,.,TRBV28,TGTGCCAGCAGTTCCCCGGGACAGACCTATGGCTACACCTTC,CASSSPGQTYGYTF
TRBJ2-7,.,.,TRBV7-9,TGTGCCAGCAGCTTAGGGGTTCTCCCAGGGTACGAGCAGTACTTC,CASSLGVLPGYEQYF
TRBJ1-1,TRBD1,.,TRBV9,TGTGCCAGCAGCGCCACGACAGGGACCGGCACTGAAGCTTTCTTT,CASSATTGTGTEAFF
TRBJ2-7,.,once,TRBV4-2,TGTGCCGGCAGCCATGGCCTTACCTACGAGCAGTACTTC,CAGSHGLTYEQYF
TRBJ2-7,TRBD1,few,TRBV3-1,TGTGCCAGCAGCCGACTCCGGGACAGGGGTTACAATGAGCAGTACTTC,CASSRLRDRGYNEQYF
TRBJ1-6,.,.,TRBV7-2,TGTGCCAGCAGCTTAGTCGGACGGGACTATAAGTCACCCCTCCACTTT,CASSLVGRDYKSPLHF
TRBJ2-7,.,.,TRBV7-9,TGTGCCAGCAGCTTAGCGCGTAAGGAGGGCGAGCAGTACTTC,CASSLARKEGEQYF
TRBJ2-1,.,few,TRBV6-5,TGTGCCAGCAGTTACTCAAGGGGTCCTAGGGGAATCAATGAGCAGTTCTTC,CASSYSRGPRGINEQFF
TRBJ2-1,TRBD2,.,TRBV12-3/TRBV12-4,TGTGCCAGCTGCTTTAAGCGGGGCCTCAATGAGCAGTTCTTC,CASCFKRGLNEQFF
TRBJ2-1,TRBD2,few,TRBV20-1,TGCAGTGCTACTTTTTTAGCGGGGGGGCGATACAATGAGCAGTTCTTC,CSATFLAGGRYNEQFF
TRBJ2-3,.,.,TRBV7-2,TGTGCCAGCAGCTCCTTGAGGTTGGACGGGGACACAGATACGCAGTATTTT,CASSSLRLDGDTDTQYF
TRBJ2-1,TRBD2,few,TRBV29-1,TGCAGCGTTGAAGGGGGGGGAACCAAAGGACGGTGGGAGAATGAGCAGTTCTTC,CSVEGGGTKGRWENEQFF
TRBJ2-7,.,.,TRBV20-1,TGCAGTGCTAGAGAGGCCGGAACCTACGAGCAGTACTTC,CSAREAGTYEQYF
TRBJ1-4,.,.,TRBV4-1,TGCGCCAGCAGCCAAGTTGGGGGGCCGTTGGGTGAAAAACTGTTTTTT,CASSQVGGPLGEKLFF
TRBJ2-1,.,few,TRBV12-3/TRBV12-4,TGTGCCAGCAGTTTTGGGGAGCCCAATGAGCAGTTCTTC,CASSFGEPNEQFF
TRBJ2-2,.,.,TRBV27,TGTGCCAGCAGTTCCAGGGCCTCTTATTTGAACACCGGGGAGCTGTTTTTT,CASSSRASYLNTGELFF
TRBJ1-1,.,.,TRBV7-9,TGTGCCAGCAGCTCCCTCGAGGGGGTAATCTACACTGAAGCTTTCTTT,CASSSLEGVIYTEAFF
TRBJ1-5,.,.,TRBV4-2,TGTGCCAGCAGTAAACTTCCAGGGAGCAATCAGCCCCAGCATTTT,CASSKLPGSNQPQHF
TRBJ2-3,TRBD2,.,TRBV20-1,TGCAGTGCTAGAGATCCGAGCGGGAGTAAAACAGATACGCAGTATTTT,CSARDPSGSKTDTQYF
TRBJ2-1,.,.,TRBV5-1,TGCGCCAGCAGCTGGGGGGCTAGCGGTCAACTTGAGCAGTTCTTC,CASSWGASGQLEQFF